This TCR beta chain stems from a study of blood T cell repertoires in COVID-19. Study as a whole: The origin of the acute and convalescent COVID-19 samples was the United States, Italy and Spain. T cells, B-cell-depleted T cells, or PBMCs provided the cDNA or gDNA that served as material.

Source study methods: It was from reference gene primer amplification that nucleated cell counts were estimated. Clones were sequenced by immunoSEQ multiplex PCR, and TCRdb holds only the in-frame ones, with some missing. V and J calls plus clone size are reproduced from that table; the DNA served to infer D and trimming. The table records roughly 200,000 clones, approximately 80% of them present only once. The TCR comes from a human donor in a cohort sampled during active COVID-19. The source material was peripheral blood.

CDR3 residues: CASSYSIQGRNTQYF. The CDR3 region has the DNA TGTGCCAGCAGTTACTCGATTCAAGGGAGGAATACGCAGTATTTT. The V and J genes are TRBV6-2 or TRBV6-3 and TRBJ2-3; TRBD2 is a possible D gene (6 bases). Germline assignment: CDR1 MNHEY and CDR2 SVGEGT. The CDR3 consists of 15 residues. V lost 0 bases and J 7 bases, leaving 14 bases between the germline ends.